This TCR beta chain was documented in a study of cytomegalovirus exposure and HLA in healthy donors. Study results and limitations: Under 20,000 TCR beta sequences were associated with HLA alleles at 0.05 false discovery rate in a later analysis. Upon later analysis, HLA-associated TCR beta chains proved more clonally expanded than other, equally common chains. The study recorded 164 TCR beta chains that were cytomegalovirus-associated.

Worth noting for this clone: The antigen is unknown.

Primers included in the PCR were 60 Vbeta and 13 Jbeta primers. TCRdb's copy holds only in-frame clones and misses some; the assay was immunoSEQ multiplex PCR. The table records about 100,000 clones, approximately 74% of them present only once. Germline V gene data show CDR1 as GTSNPN and CDR2 as SVGIG (reference sequence). Trimming pared 8 bases from V and 10 bases from J, leaving 18 bases between. This CDR3 contains 13 residues. This clonotype was sampled from a woman aged 40-49 years in good health and CMV-seropositive. Material for sequencing was PBMCs. The chain links TRBV30 to TRBJ1-6, with D unresolved. CDR3 loop: CAASAQQVSPLHF. For the CDR3, the DNA is TGTGCCGCCTCCGCACAGCAGGTATCACCCCTCCACTTT.